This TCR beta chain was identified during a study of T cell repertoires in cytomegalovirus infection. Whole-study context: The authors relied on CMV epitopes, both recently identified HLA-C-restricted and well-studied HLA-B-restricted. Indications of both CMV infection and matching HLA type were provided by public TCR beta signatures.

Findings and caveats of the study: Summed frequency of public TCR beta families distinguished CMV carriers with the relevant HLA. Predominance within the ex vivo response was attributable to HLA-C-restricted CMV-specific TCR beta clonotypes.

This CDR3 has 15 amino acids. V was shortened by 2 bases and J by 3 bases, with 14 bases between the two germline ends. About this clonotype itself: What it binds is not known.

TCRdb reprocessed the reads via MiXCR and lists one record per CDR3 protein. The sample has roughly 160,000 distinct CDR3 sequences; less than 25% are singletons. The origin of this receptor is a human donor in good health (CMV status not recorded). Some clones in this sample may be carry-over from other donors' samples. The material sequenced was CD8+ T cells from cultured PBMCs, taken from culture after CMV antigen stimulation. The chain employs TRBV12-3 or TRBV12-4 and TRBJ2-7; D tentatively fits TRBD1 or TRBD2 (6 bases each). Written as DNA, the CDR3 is TGTGCCAGCAGTTTATTGCGGGACAAATTCTACGAGCAGTACTTC. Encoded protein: CASSLLRDKFYEQYF.